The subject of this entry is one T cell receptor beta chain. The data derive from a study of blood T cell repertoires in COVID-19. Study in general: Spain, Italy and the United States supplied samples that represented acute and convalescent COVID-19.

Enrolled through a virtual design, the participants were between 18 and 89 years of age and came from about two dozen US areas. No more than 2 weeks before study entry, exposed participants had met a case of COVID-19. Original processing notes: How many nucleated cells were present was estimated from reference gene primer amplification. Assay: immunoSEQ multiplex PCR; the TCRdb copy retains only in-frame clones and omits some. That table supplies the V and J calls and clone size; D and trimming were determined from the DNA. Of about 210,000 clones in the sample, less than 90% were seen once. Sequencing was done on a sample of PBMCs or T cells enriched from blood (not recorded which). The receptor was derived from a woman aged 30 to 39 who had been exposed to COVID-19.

In DNA, the CDR3 is TGCGCCAGCAGCCCGCTGGGGAGCTCTGGAAACACCATATATTTT. Amino acids: CASSPLGSSGNTIYF. The chain is built from TRBV5-1 and TRBJ1-3; D gene uncertain. Germline V gene sequence: CDR1 SGHRS, CDR2 YFSETQ. The V gene lost 4 bases and the J gene lost 0 bases, with 11 bases spanning the gap. This CDR3 contains 15 residues.